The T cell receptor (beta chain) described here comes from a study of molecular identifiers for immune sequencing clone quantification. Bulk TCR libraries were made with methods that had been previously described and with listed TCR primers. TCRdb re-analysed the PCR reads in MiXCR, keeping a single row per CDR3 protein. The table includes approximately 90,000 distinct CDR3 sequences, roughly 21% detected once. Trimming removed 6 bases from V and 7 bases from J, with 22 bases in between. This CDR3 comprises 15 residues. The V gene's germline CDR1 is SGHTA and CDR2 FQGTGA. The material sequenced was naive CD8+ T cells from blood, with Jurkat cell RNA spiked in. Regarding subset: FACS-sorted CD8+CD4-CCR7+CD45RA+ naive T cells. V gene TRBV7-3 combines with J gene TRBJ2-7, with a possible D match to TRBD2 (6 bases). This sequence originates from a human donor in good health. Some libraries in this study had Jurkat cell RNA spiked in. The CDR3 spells CASSPGGTSPWEQYF. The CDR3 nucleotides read TGTGCCAGCAGTCCTGGAGGGACTTCCCCCTGGGAGCAGTACTTC.